Each of the 16 T cell receptor beta chains below was sequenced from the same sample in a study of OX40 agonist ivuxolimab in advanced cancers. Library construction relied on the immunoSEQ multiplex PCR assay. Sourced from immuneACCESS, this table was stored by TCRdb with only in-frame sequences that have V and J called. A share of the clones is absent; for the studies checked, an unresolved V gene accounts for under half, and the remainder has no known explanation. The sample yields approximately 94,000 clones; 75% to 90% were counted once. The ten largest make up around 0.16% of the sample. The sample in question was CD4+ or CD8+ T cells sorted from blood, obtained in a trial of the OX40 agonist ivuxolimab. All receptors derive from an adult with an advanced solid tumor such as melanoma, head and neck, liver or kidney cancer.

The genes are TRBV29-1 and TRBJ1-2; D might be TRBD1 (6 bases). Germline V gene data show CDR1 as SQVTM and CDR2 as ANQGSEA. The CDR3 length is 13 residues. V dropped 4 bases and J dropped 6 bases, with 15 bases sitting between them. CDR3 DNA sequence: TGCAGCGTTGGGACAGCCCTGGAAAATGGCTACACCTTC. Its translation is CSVGTALENGYTF.

The chain employs TRBV9 and TRBJ2-7, with TRBD2 identical over 7 bases. The germline gives CDR1 SGDLS, CDR2 YYNGEE. The CDR3 covers 14 residues. With 0 bases clipped from V and 3 bases from J, the junction kept 3 bases outside the gene matches. The CDR3 sequence: CASSVGRGIYEQYF. For the CDR3, the DNA is TGTGCCAGCAGCGTAGGGCGGGGGATCTACGAGCAGTACTTC.

This clone was observed a single time. V gene TRBV4-1 combines with J gene TRBJ2-1; D may match TRBD1 or TRBD2 (5 bases each). Germline values: CDR1 MGHRA, CDR2 YSYEKL. V lost 8 bases, J lost 4 bases, and 15 bases lay in between. CDR3 length: 14 amino acids. The CDR3 spells CASHSGTEYNEQFF. The CDR3 nucleotides read TGCGCCAGCCACTCCGGGACGGAATACAATGAGCAGTTCTTC.

V usage is TRBV10-2 and J usage is TRBJ2-3, with TRBD1 matching over 8 bases. V lost 0 bases to trimming and J lost 8 bases; unmatched junction nucleotides: 10. This CDR3 is built from 16 residues. From germline, CDR1 is WSHSY and CDR2 SAAADI. The CDR3 DNA reads TGCGCCAGCAGTGAGTCTGACAGGGGCCCCTTCAGTACGCAGTATTTT. It is translated as CASSESDRGPFSTQYF.

This clone appeared once. The V and J genes are TRBV30 and TRBJ2-4, with a weak D call TRBD1 (6 bases). Trimming removed 1 base at V and 9 bases at J, with 13 bases between. Germline-derived CDR1 and CDR2 are GTSNPN and SVGIG (reference sequence). The CDR3 totals 13 residues. CDR3 residues: CAWSATVTGIQYF. The CDR3 nucleotides are TGTGCCTGGAGTGCCACTGTGACAGGCATTCAGTACTTC.

The rearrangement joins TRBV5-1 to TRBJ2-1, with 7 positions matching TRBD2. The germline V gene encodes CDR1 SGHRS and CDR2 YFSETQ. Unmatched junction bases numbered 5, after V lost 1 base and J lost 1 base. This CDR3 comprises 16 residues. The CDR3 DNA reads TGCGCCAGCAGCTTGAACAGAGCGGGATCCTACAATGAGCAGTTCTTC. Translating it yields CASSLNRAGSYNEQFF. The complete variable domain, with remaining parts taken from reference TRBV5-1 and TRBJ2-1, reads KAGVTQTPRYLIKTRGQQVTLSCSPISGHRSVSWYQQTPGQGLQFLFEYFSETQRNKGNFPGRFSGRQFSNSRSEMNVSTLELGDSALYLCASSLNRAGSYNEQFFGPGTRLTVL.

This chain connects TRBV19 to TRBJ2-7; D is ambiguous. Germline V CDR1 and CDR2: LNHDA, SQIVND (reference sequence). V was clipped by 5 bases and J by 0 bases, with 5 bases between them. This CDR3 is built from 12 residues. The CDR3 region has the DNA TGTGCCAGTAGTGCACGCTCCTACGAGCAGTACTTC. Translation: CASSARSYEQYF. The entire variable domain, with the rest obtained from reference TRBV19 and TRBJ2-7, is as follows: DGGITQSPKYLFRKEGQNVTLSCEQNLNHDAMYWYRQDPGQGLRLIYYSQIVNDFQKGDIAEGYSVSREKKESFPLTVTSAQKNPTAFYLCASSARSYEQYFGPGTRLTVT.

V and J are TRBV30 and TRBJ2-1; D not certain. V lost 0 bases and J 0 bases, leaving 15 bases between the germline ends. CDR1 and CDR2 (germline): GTSNPN, SVGIG (reference sequence). The CDR3 extends over 17 amino acids. CDR3 residues: CAWSVHGQPSSYNEQFF. CDR3 nucleotide sequence: TGTGCCTGGAGTGTACACGGGCAGCCAAGCTCCTACAATGAGCAGTTCTTC.

Here the CDR3 DNA reads TGTGCCAGCAGCGGGGTGAGGGGAACAGATACGCAGTATTTT. Its translation: CASSGVRGTDTQYF. The chain recombines TRBV2 with TRBJ2-3, with D tentatively TRBD1 or TRBD2 (5 bases each). The CDR3 consists of 14 residues. CDR1 and CDR2 from the germline V gene are SNHLY and FYNNEI. Trimming cost V 6 bases and J 3 bases, with 13 bases left between them.

The chain combines TRBV19 with TRBJ2-2; D is unresolved. This CDR3 has 15 residues. Germline values: CDR1 LNHDA, CDR2 SQIVND (reference sequence). Trimming removed 0 bases from V and 0 bases from J, with 5 bases in between. The CDR3: CASSIDAANTGELFF. The CDR3 region has the DNA TGTGCCAGTAGTATAGATGCAGCGAACACCGGGGAGCTGTTTTTT.

The chain recombines TRBV9 with TRBJ2-3; 10 bases align to TRBD1. The CDR3 is 18 residues long. J lost 4 bases, V lost 0 bases, and 11 bases had no gene match. CDR1 is SGDLS and CDR2 is YYNGEE in the germline V gene. The CDR3 region has the DNA TGTGCCAGCAGCGTAGTGCCGGGACAGGGGACGGGTGCAGATACGCAGTATTTT. This translates into CASSVVPGQGTGADTQYF.

The gene calls are TRBV25-1 and TRBJ1-1; 7 bases fit TRBD1. The J segment lost 10 bases and the V segment lost 6 bases, leaving 8 bases of the junction unmatched. Looked up from germline, CDR1 is MGHDK and CDR2 is SYGVNS. The CDR3 has 12 residues. CDR3: CASSGPTGRAFF. CDR3 sequence (DNA): TGTGCCAGCAGCGGGCCGACAGGGAGAGCTTTCTTT.

This clone showed up just once. The gene calls are TRBV27 and TRBJ1-4; possibly TRBD1 for D (6 bases). The CDR3 covers 14 residues. The germline gives CDR1 MNHEY, CDR2 SMNVEV (reference sequence). Deletions cut 3 bases from V and 8 bases from J, with 13 bases between. The CDR3 region is CASSFTGRREKLFF. CDR3 sequence (DNA): TGTGCCAGCAGTTTTACAGGGAGACGGGAAAAACTGTTTTTT.

This clone was counted a single time. This chain links TRBV19 with TRBJ1-2; no clear D. The CDR3 is made up of 13 amino acids. From germline, CDR1 is LNHDA and CDR2 SQIVND (reference sequence). The CDR3 DNA follows: TGTGCGACTCAGGACGGGTTTTACTATGGCTACACCTTC. This sequence encodes CATQDGFYYGYTF.

The V call is TRBV7-9, the J call TRBJ1-4; D possibly corresponds to TRBD1 (6 bases). The germline V gene encodes CDR1 SEHNR and CDR2 FQNEAQ (reference sequence). This CDR3 is 15 amino acids long. V was shortened by 6 bases and J by 4 bases, with 15 bases between the two germline ends. CDR3 DNA sequence: TGTGCCAGCAGTCTAGGGGGTTCCAGTAATGAAAAACTGTTTTTT. It yields the protein CASSLGGSSNEKLFF.

This chain joins TRBV9 and TRBJ1-3; D call uncertain. Germline CDR1 reads SGDLS; CDR2 reads YYNGEE. This CDR3 has 18 residues. V lost 0 bases, J lost 0 bases, and 16 bases lay in between. The CDR3 DNA reads TGTGCCAGCAGCGTAGTTCCGGCTACAACAAGCTCTGGAAACACCATATATTTT. The encoded protein is CASSVVPATTSSGNTIYF.